Listed here are 6 T cell receptor beta chains from one sample, sequenced in a study of blood T cell repertoires in COVID-19. The protocol was immunoSEQ multiplex PCR, while the TCRdb copy is restricted to in-frame clones and leaves out a portion. Here the sample spans some 15,000 clones, about 90% being singletons. Source material: peripheral blood. These receptors all come from a man between 60 and 75 years old with active COVID-19.

This rearrangement joins TRBV5-1 to TRBJ2-6, with 7 bases fitting TRBD1. After removal of 4 bases from V and 0 bases from J, the junction contained 7 bases not matched to a gene. CDR3 length equals 17 residues. Germline values: CDR1 SGHRS, CDR2 YFSETQ. In DNA form, the CDR3 reads TGCGCCAGCAGCGCCTGGGACAGTCACTCTGGGGCCAACGTCCTGACTTTC. Translated, it gives CASSAWDSHSGANVLTF. The whole variable domain, remainder taken from reference TRBV5-1 and TRBJ2-6, is KAGVTQTPRYLIKTRGQQVTLSCSPISGHRSVSWYQQTPGQGLQFLFEYFSETQRNKGNFPGRFSGRQFSNSRSEMNVSTLELGDSALYLCASSAWDSHSGANVLTFGAGSRLTVL.

This chain links TRBV12-5 with TRBJ1-2, with D unresolved. Between the trimmed V and J ends, which lost 3 bases and 9 bases, there was a span of 23 bases. The CDR3 runs to 16 residues. Germline V lookup: CDR1 LGHNT, CDR2 FRNRAP. The CDR3 is CASGFPEGPDGFRYTF. The CDR3 bases are TGTGCTAGTGGTTTTCCCGAGGGCCCGGACGGTTTTCGCTACACCTTC.

V gene TRBV5-1 combines with J gene TRBJ1-1; the D gene is possibly TRBD1 (5 bases). The CDR3 is 14 residues long. Germline V gene data show CDR1 as SGHRS and CDR2 as YFSETQ. Trimming took off 5 bases at V and 5 bases at J, with 16 bases between the two ends. The CDR3 region has the DNA TGCGCCAGCAGTGGAGGGACCTCGGGAACTGAAGCTTTCTTT. Translated: CASSGGTSGTEAFF.

The chain links TRBV18 to TRBJ1-2; TRBD1 might be the D (6 bases). V dropped 6 bases and J dropped 2 bases, with 7 bases sitting between them. Germline CDR1 KGHSH, CDR2 LQKENI. The CDR3 contains 12 residues. CDR3: CASSGQNYGYTF. DNA for the CDR3: TGTGCCAGCTCTGGACAGAACTATGGCTACACCTTC. Full variable domain (remainder filled in from reference TRBV18 and TRBJ1-2): NAGVMQNPRHLVRRRGQEARLRCSPMKGHSHVYWYRQLPEEGLKFMVYLQKENIIDESGMPKERFSAEFPKEGPSILRIQQVVRGDSAAYFCASSGQNYGYTFGSGTRLTVV.

The genes are TRBV19 and TRBJ2-2, with D tentatively TRBD1 (7 bases). CDR1 and CDR2 (germline): LNHDA, SQIVND (reference sequence). This CDR3 has 15 residues. The V and J ends lost 7 bases and 1 base respectively, with 13 bases between them. CDR3: CASMGGQKNTGELFF. The CDR3 nucleotides are TGTGCCAGTATGGGGGGACAGAAGAACACCGGGGAGCTGTTTTTT. The variable domain in full, completed from reference TRBV19 and TRBJ2-2, reads DGGITQSPKYLFRKEGQNVTLSCEQNLNHDAMYWYRQDPGQGLRLIYYSQIVNDFQKGDIAEGYSVSREKKESFPLTVTSAQKNPTAFYLCASMGGQKNTGELFFGEGSRLTVL.

V usage is TRBV21-1 and J usage is TRBJ1-5; the listed D gene, TRBD1, was not tested against the DNA. TRBV21-1 is a pseudogene locus. The CDR3 runs 19 residues. CDR3 sequence (DNA): TGTGCCAGCAGCAAAAGTAGTGACAGGGGGCGGCTCAGCAATCAGCCCCAGCATTTT. Translating it yields CASSKSSDRGRLSNQPQHF.